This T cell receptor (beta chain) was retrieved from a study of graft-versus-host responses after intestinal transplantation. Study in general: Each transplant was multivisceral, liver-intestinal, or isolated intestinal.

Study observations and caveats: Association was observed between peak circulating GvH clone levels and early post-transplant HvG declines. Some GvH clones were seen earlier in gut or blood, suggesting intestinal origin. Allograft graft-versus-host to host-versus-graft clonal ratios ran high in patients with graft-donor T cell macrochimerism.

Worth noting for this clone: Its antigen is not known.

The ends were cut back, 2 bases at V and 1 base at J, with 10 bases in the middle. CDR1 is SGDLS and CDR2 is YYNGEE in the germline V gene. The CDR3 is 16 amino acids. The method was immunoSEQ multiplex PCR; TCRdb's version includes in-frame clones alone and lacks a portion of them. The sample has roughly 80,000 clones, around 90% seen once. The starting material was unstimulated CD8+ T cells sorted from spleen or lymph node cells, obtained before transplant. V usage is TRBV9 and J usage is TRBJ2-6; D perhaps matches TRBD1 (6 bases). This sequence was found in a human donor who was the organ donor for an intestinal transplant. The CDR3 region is CASSVSTGSGANVLTF. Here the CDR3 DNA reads TGTGCCAGCAGCGTCAGTACAGGGTCTGGGGCCAACGTCCTGACTTTC.